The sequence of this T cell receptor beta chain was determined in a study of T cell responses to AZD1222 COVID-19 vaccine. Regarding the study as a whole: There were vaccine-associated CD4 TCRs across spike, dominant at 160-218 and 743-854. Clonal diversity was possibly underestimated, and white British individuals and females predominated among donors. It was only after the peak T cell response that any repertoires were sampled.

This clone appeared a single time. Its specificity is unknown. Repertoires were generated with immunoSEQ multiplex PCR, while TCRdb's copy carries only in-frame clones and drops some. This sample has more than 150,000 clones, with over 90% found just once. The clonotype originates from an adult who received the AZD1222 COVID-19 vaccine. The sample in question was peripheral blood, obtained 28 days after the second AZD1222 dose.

The CDR3 here is CASSLAPGTGVYNEQFF. CDR3 coding DNA: TGCGCCAGCAGCTTGGCCCCCGGGACAGGGGTTTACAATGAGCAGTTCTTC. The rearrangement joins TRBV5-1 to TRBJ2-1, with TRBD1 matching over 10 bases. Germline assignment: CDR1 SGHRS and CDR2 YFSETQ. The CDR3 runs 17 residues. The junction had 7 bases not matched to a gene; V was cut back by 0 bases and J by 4 bases. Looking up the rest from reference TRBV5-1 and TRBJ2-1 gives the full variable domain: KAGVTQTPRYLIKTRGQQVTLSCSPISGHRSVSWYQQTPGQGLQFLFEYFSETQRNKGNFPGRFSGRQFSNSRSEMNVSTLELGDSALYLCASSLAPGTGVYNEQFFGPGTRLTVL.